Each of the 3 T cell receptor beta chains below was sequenced from the same sample in a study of cytomegalovirus exposure and HLA in healthy donors. A multiplex PCR was run with 60 Vbeta primers and 13 Jbeta primers. The method was immunoSEQ multiplex PCR; TCRdb's version includes in-frame clones alone and lacks a portion of them. The sample carries 150,000 to 200,000 clones, roughly 80% recorded once. Specimen: PBMCs. The receptors shown here come from a woman in her 50s in good health and CMV-seronegative.

This chain connects TRBV4-1 to TRBJ1-6; D uncertain. The germline V gene encodes CDR1 MGHRA and CDR2 YSYEKL. The germline V and J ends were trimmed by 3 bases and 5 bases, with 8 bases remaining between them. The CDR3 is 14 residues long. CDR3 sequence (DNA): TGCGCCAGCAGCCACGTCCAGAATAATTCACCCCTCCACTTT. Translation: CASSHVQNNSPLHF.

CDR3 sequence reads: CASGLGGTSGRHEQFF. As DNA, the CDR3 is TGTGCCAGCGGGCTTGGAGGGACTAGCGGGAGGCATGAGCAGTTCTTC. This chain joins TRBV11-3 and TRBJ2-1, with 15 nucleotides matching TRBD2. Germline assignment: CDR1 SGHNT and CDR2 YENEEA. The CDR3 runs to 16 residues. The V and J ends lost 8 bases and 8 bases, in that order; junction bases with no gene match: 10.

This clone has a handful of counts. The chain couples TRBV28 to TRBJ2-1, with 9 positions matching TRBD1. Germline trimming cut 6 bases from V and 1 base from J; bases unmatched to any gene: 4. CDR3 length: 15 residues. Germline loops: CDR1 MDHEN, CDR2 SYDVKM. Here the CDR3 DNA reads TGTGCCAGCAGCCCGACAGGGGGATCCTACAATGAGCAGTTCTTC. It encodes CASSPTGGSYNEQFF.